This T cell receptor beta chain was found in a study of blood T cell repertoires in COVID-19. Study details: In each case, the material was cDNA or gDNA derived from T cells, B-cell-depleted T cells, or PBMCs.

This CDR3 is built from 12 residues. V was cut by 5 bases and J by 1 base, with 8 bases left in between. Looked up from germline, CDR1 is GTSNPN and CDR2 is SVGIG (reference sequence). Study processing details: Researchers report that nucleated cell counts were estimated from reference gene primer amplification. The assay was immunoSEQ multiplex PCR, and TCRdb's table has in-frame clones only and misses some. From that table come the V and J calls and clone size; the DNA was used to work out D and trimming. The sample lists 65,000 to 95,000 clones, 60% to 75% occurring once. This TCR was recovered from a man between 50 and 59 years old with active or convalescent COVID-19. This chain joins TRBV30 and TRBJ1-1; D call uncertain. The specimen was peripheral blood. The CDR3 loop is CAWDSGNTEAFF. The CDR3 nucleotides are TGTGCCTGGGATTCGGGGAACACTGAAGCTTTCTTT. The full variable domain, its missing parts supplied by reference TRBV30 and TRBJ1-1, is SQTIHQWPATLVQPVGSPLSLECTVEGTSNPNLYWYRQAAGRGLQLLFYSVGIGQISSEVPQNLSASRPQDRQFILSSKKLLLSDSGFYLCAWDSGNTEAFFGQGTRLTVV.